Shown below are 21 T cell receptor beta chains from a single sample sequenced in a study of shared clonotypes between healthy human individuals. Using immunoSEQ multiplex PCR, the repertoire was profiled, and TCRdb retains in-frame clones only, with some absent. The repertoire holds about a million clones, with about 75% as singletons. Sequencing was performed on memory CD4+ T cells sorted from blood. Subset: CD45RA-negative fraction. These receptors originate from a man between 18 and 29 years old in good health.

CDR3 nucleotides: TGCGCCAGCAGCTTAACAGGACAGGACAATCAGCCCCAGCATTTT. Translated, it gives CASSLTGQDNQPQHF. The V call is TRBV5-1, the J call TRBJ1-5, with 7 nucleotides matching TRBD1. The germline V gene encodes CDR1 SGHRS and CDR2 YFSETQ. The V segment lost 2 bases and the J segment 3 bases; nucleotides outside the gene matches: 5. The CDR3 contains 15 residues.

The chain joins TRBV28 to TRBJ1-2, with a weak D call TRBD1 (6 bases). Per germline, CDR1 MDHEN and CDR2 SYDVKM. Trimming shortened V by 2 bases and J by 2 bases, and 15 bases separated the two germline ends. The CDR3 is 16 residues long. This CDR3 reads CASSLGGAYTNYGYTF. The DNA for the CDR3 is TGTGCCAGCAGTTTAGGGGGGGCCTATACAAACTATGGCTACACCTTC.

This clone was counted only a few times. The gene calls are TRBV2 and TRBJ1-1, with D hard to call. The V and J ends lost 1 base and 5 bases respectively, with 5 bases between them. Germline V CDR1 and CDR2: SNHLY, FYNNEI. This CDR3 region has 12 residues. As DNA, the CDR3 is TGTGCCAGCAGTGAAGTGGGTACTGAAGCTTTCTTT. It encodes CASSEVGTEAFF. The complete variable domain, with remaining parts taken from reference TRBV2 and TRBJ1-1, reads EPEVTQTPSHQVTQMGQEVILRCVPISNHLYFYWYRQILGQKVEFLVSFYNNEISEKSEIFDDQFSVERPDGSNFTLKIRSTKLEDSAMYFCASSEVGTEAFFGQGTRLTVV.

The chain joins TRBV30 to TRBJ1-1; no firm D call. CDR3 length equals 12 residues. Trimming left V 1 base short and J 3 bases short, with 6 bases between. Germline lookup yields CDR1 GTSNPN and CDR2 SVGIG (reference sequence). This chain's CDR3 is CAWSDRYTEAFF. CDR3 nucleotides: TGTGCCTGGAGTGACAGATACACTGAAGCTTTCTTT.

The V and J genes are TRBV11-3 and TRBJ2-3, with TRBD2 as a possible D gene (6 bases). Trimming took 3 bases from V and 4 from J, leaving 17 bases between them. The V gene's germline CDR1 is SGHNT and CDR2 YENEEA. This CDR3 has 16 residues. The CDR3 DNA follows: TGTGCCAGCAGCTTGCGGTCGGGAGAGGGCTCAGATACGCAGTATTTT. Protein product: CASSLRSGEGSDTQYF.

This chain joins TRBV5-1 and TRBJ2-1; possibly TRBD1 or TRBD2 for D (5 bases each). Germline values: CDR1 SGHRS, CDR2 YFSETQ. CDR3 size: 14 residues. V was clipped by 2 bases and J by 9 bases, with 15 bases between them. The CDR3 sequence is CASSFEGPGSEQFF. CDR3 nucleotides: TGCGCCAGCAGCTTTGAGGGACCTGGGAGTGAGCAGTTCTTC.

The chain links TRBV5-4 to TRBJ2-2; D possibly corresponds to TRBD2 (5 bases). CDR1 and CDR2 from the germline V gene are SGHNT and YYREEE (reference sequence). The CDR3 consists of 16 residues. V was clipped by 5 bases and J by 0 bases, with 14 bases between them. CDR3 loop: CASRPAGVSNTGELFF. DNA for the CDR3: TGTGCCAGCAGGCCGGCCGGGGTTTCGAACACCGGGGAGCTGTTTTTT.

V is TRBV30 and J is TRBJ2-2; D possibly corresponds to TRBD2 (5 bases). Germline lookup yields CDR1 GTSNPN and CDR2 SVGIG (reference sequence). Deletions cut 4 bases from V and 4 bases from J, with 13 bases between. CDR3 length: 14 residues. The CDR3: CAWTNIEGTGELFF. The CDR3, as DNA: TGTGCCTGGACCAATATAGAGGGCACCGGGGAGCTGTTTTTT.

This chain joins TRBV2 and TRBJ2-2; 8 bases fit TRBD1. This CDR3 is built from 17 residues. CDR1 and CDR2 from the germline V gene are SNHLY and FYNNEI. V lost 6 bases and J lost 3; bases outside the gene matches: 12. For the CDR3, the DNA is TGTGCCAGCAGCCCGCAGGGGGCAGGAATAGACACCGGGGAGCTGTTTTTT. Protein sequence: CASSPQGAGIDTGELFF.

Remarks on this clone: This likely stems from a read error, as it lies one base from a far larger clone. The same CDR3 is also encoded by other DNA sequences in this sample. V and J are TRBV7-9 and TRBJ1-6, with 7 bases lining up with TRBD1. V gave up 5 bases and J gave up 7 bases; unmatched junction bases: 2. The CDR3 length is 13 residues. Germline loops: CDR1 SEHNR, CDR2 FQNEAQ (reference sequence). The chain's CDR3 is CASSPGQNSPLHF. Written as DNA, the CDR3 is TGTGCCAGCAGCCCGGGACAGAATTCACCCCTCCACTTT.

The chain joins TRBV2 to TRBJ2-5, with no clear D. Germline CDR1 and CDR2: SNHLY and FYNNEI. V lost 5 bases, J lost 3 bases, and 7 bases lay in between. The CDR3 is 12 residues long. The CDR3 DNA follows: TGTGCCAGCAGTCGGACGAAAGAGACCCAGTACTTC. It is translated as CASSRTKETQYF.

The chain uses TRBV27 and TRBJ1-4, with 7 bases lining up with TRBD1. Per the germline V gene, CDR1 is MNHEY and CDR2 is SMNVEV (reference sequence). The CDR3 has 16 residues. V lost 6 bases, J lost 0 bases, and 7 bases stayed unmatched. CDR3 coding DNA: TGTGCCAGCAGCCTGGGACAGCCCGCAACTAATGAAAAACTGTTTTTT. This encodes CASSLGQPATNEKLFF.

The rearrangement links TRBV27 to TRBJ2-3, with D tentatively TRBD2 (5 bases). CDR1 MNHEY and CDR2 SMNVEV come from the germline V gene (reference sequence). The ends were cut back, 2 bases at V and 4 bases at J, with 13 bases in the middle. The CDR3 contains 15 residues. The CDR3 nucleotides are TGTGCCAGCAGTTTAGGTGGGAGTCGGGCAGATACGCAGTATTTT. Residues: CASSLGGSRADTQYF.

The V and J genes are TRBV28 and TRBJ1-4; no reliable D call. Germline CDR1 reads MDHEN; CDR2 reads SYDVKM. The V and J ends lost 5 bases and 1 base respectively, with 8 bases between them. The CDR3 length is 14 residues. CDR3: CASSLQRTNEKLFF. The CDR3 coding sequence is TGTGCCAGCAGTCTTCAGAGAACTAATGAAAAACTGTTTTTT.

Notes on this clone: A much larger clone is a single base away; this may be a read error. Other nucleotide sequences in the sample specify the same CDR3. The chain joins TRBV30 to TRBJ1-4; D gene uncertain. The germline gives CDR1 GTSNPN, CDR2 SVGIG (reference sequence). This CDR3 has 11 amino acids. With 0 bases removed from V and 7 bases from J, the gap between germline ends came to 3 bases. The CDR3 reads CAWSVGEKLFF. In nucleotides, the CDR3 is TGTGCCTGGAGTGTAGGTGAAAAACTGTTTTTT.

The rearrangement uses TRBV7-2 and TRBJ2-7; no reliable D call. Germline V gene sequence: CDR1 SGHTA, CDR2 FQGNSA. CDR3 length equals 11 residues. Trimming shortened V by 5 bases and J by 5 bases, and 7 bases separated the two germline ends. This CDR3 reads CASSPQNEQYF. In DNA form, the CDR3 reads TGTGCCAGCAGCCCCCAGAACGAGCAGTACTTC.

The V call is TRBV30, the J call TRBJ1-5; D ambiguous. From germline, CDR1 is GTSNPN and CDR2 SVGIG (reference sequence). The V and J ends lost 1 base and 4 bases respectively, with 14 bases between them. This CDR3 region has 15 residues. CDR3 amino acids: CAWSEVGIGNQPQHF. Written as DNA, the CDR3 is TGTGCCTGGAGTGAGGTAGGGATCGGGAATCAGCCCCAGCATTTT.

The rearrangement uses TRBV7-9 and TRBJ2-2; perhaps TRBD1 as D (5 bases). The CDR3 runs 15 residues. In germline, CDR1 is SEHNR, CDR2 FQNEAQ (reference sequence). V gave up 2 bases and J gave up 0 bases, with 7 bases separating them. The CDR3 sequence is CASSLLGANTGELFF. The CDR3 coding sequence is TGTGCCAGCAGCTTACTAGGGGCGAACACCGGGGAGCTGTTTTTT.

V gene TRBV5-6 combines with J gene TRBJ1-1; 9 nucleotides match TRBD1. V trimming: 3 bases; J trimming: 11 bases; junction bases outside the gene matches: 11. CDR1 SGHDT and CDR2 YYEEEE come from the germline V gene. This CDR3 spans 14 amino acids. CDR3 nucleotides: TGTGCCAGCAGCTGGGGGACAGGGACGGGAGCGGCTTTCTTT. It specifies CASSWGTGTGAAFF.

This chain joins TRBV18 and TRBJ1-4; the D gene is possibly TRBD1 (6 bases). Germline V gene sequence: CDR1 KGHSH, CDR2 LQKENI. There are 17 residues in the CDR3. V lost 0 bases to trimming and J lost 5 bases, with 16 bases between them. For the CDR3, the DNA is TGTGCCAGCTCACCACCTCTACAGGGAAAAATAAATGAAAAACTGTTTTTT. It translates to CASSPPLQGKINEKLFF. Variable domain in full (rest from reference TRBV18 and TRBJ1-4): NAGVMQNPRHLVRRRGQEARLRCSPMKGHSHVYWYRQLPEEGLKFMVYLQKENIIDESGMPKERFSAEFPKEGPSILRIQQVVRGDSAAYFCASSPPLQGKINEKLFFGSGTQLSVL.

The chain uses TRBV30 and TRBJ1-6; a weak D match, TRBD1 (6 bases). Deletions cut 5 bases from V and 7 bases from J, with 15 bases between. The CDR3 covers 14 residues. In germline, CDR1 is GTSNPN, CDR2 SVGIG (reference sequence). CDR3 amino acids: CAWGEGTLNSPLHF. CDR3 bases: TGTGCCTGGGGCGAGGGGACACTCAATTCACCCCTCCACTTT.